The rows below give T cell receptor beta chains drawn from one sample of a study of blood T cells in healthy people across ages. TCRdb reprocessed the 5' RACE reads via MiXCR and lists one record per CDR3 protein. The table lists more than 1.4 million distinct CDR3 sequences, approximately 42% of them singletons. The sample consisted of blood. The origin of the receptors is a woman aged 18-30 years in good health. The CDR3 runs from the conserved cysteine through the conserved F or W. The order of the fields is V gene, D gene, J gene, clone size, CDR3 protein, CDR3 DNA. The D gene is left open where the match is weak. Expanded clones get a size class; other rows say once, few or many, or leave the size out.

>TRBV11-2|TRBD1|TRBJ2-7|few
CASRHDRGISEQYF
TGTGCCAGCAGACATGACAGGGGTATAAGCGAGCAGTACTTC
>TRBV6-1|TRBD2|TRBJ2-3|few
CASSDRLAGTDTQYF
TGTGCCAGCAGTGATAGACTAGCGGGGACGGATACGCAGTATTTT
>TRBV6-2/TRBV6-3|TRBD2|TRBJ2-7|NA
CASRTPGLAFYEQYF
TGTGCCAGCAGAACGCCGGGACTAGCGTTTTACGAGCAGTACTTC
>TRBV25-1|TRBD2|TRBJ2-3|NA
CASSPPGLAGGRDTQYF
TGTGCCAGCAGTCCCCCGGGACTAGCGGGAGGTCGAGATACGCAGTATTTT
>TRBV5-1|NA|TRBJ2-7|NA
CASSGNREEYGSFWSYEQYF
TGCGCCAGCAGCGGAAACAGGGAGGAATATGGGTCGTTTTGGTCCTACGAGCAGTACTTC
>TRBV4-1|NA|TRBJ2-7|NA
CASSRVGTSSYEQYF
TGCGCCAGCAGCCGAGTGGGGACTTCCTCCTACGAGCAGTACTTC
>TRBV12-3/TRBV12-4|TRBD1|TRBJ1-5|few
CASSSWTGANQPQHF
TGTGCCAGCAGTTCCTGGACAGGGGCCAATCAGCCCCAGCATTTT
>TRBV6-6|TRBD1|TRBJ1-2|NA
CASSYRDRTIYGYTF
TGTGCCAGCTCGTATCGGGACAGAACTATCTATGGCTACACCTTC
>TRBV6-5|NA|TRBJ2-7|NA
CASSYGTPSKAYEQYF
TGTGCCAGCAGTTATGGGACTCCCTCGAAAGCCTACGAGCAGTACTTC
>TRBV12-5|NA|TRBJ1-2|few
CASGSLSGSENYGYTF
TGTGCTAGTGGTTCCCTCTCCGGCAGCGAAAACTATGGCTACACCTTC
>TRBV2|TRBD2|TRBJ2-7|NA
CASVLAASYNEQYF
TGTGCCAGCGTCCTAGCGGCCTCCTACAATGAGCAGTACTTC
>TRBV11-2|TRBD1|TRBJ2-3|NA
CASSPESGQRGYF
TGTGCCAGCAGCCCGGAGTCGGGACAGCGAGGGTATTTT
>TRBV10-3|NA|TRBJ2-7|many
CATAGTEPYEQYF
TGTGCCACGGCCGGGACTGAGCCCTACGAGCAGTACTTC
>TRBV10-3|NA|TRBJ1-2|few
CAISEGQGFSKAGHGYTF
TGTGCCATCAGTGAGGGGCAGGGGTTCAGTAAAGCAGGCCATGGCTACACCTTC
>TRBV6-5|NA|TRBJ1-4|NA
CATGGTVGEKLFF
TGTGCCACCGGGGGGACGGTGGGAGAAAAACTGTTTTTT
>TRBV6-5|TRBD2|TRBJ2-3|NA
CASSYGAGVSTDTQYF
TGTGCCAGCAGTTACGGGGCGGGGGTAAGCACAGATACGCAGTATTTT
>TRBV6-5|TRBD1|TRBJ2-7|NA
CASSSHRDRGPCEQYF
TGTGCCAGCAGTTCGCACCGGGACAGGGGCCCTTGCGAGCAGTACTTC
>TRBV5-5|NA|TRBJ2-7|few
CASSLVLGESYEQYF
TGTGCCAGCAGCTTGGTCCTTGGGGAGTCCTACGAGCAGTACTTC
>TRBV12-3/TRBV12-4|NA|TRBJ2-3|NA
CASRGWESTDTQYF
TGTGCCAGCAGGGGGTGGGAGAGCACAGATACGCAGTATTTT
>TRBV20-1|NA|TRBJ2-5|NA
CSARSVQETQYF
TGCAGTGCTAGAAGCGTGCAAGAGACCCAGTACTTC
>TRBV29-1|NA|TRBJ1-2|many
CSVEDQIGYTF
TGCAGCGTTGAAGATCAAATTGGCTACACCTTC
>TRBV7-9|NA|TRBJ1-2|few
CASMGPYGYTF
TGTGCCAGCATGGGACCTTATGGCTACACCTTC
>TRBV6-4|NA|TRBJ1-3|NA
CASSESGGAGNTIYF
TGTGCCAGCAGTGAATCCGGTGGGGCTGGAAACACCATATATTTT
>TRBV6-2/TRBV6-3|NA|TRBJ2-3|NA
CASSLYIGGGSDTQYF
TGTGCCAGCAGTTTATATATTGGGGGCGGTTCAGATACGCAGTATTTT
>TRBV4-1|TRBD1|TRBJ2-5|many
CASSQGDRDEETQYF
TGCGCCAGCAGCCAAGGGGACAGGGATGAAGAGACCCAGTACTTC
>TRBV20-1|TRBD2|TRBJ2-1|NA
CSARTSGRVYNEQFF
TGCAGTGCTAGGACGAGCGGGAGGGTCTACAATGAGCAGTTCTTC
>TRBV5-1|NA|TRBJ1-1|NA
CASSLGLSFTNTEAFF
TGCGCCAGCAGCTTGGGCCTCAGCTTTACGAACACTGAAGCTTTCTTT
>TRBV20-1|NA|TRBJ2-5|NA
CSARSRNSPRKFSLETQYF
TGCAGTGCTAGGTCAAGGAATAGCCCACGGAAATTTAGCTTGGAGACCCAGTACTTC
>TRBV6-1|TRBD1|TRBJ1-1|NA
CASRISTGAMNTEAFF
TGTGCCAGCAGGATTTCGACAGGGGCCATGAACACTGAAGCTTTCTTT
>TRBV2|TRBD2|TRBJ2-1|NA
CASKASGKSRTLNEQFF
TGTGCCAGCAAGGCTAGCGGGAAATCCAGAACCCTCAATGAGCAGTTCTTC
>TRBV15|TRBD2|TRBJ2-5|NA
CATTLADRETQYF
TGTGCCACCACCCTAGCGGATAGGGAGACCCAGTACTTC
>TRBV21-1|NA|TRBJ2-7|NA
CASSKGVVEGRNEQYF
TGTGCCAGCAGCAAAGGGGTCGTGGAGGGGAGGAACGAGCAGTACTTC
>TRBV6-5|TRBD1|TRBJ1-5|NA
CASSSKLRQGSNSNQPQHF
TGTGCCAGCAGTTCAAAGCTGAGACAGGGCTCGAATAGCAATCAGCCCCAGCATTTT
>TRBV20-1|NA|TRBJ2-3|NA
CSASFGASSTDTQYF
TGCAGTGCCAGTTTCGGGGCCTCGAGCACAGATACGCAGTATTTT
>TRBV4-1|TRBD1|TRBJ2-1|NA
CASSAGTGRGNEQFF
TGCGCCAGCAGCGCAGGGACAGGGAGGGGCAATGAGCAGTTCTTC
>TRBV7-9|NA|TRBJ1-2|many
CASSLGAGGYTF
TGCGCCAGCAGCCTTGGGGCCGGTGGCTACACCTTC
>TRBV29-1|NA|TRBJ2-7|NA
CSGGSASLYEQYF
TGCAGCGGGGGCAGCGCAAGCCTCTACGAGCAGTACTTC
>TRBV7-9|NA|TRBJ2-3|NA
CASSLAVALAPPTDTQYF
TGTGCCAGCAGCTTAGCCGTCGCCCTAGCCCCACCCACAGATACGCAGTATTTT
>TRBV4-1|TRBD1|TRBJ1-6|few
CASSQVDGTEDNSPLHF
TGCGCCAGCAGCCAAGTCGACGGGACAGAGGATAATTCACCCCTCCACTTT
>TRBV3-1|TRBD2|TRBJ2-3|few
CASSPARGGTDTQYF
TGTGCCAGCAGTCCAGCCCGGGGGGGCACAGACACGCAGTATTTT
>TRBV28|TRBD1|TRBJ2-7|NA
CASSGQGARYEQYF
TGTGCCAGCAGTGGTCAGGGGGCTAGATACGAGCAGTACTTC
>TRBV6-1|NA|TRBJ2-2|NA
CASRLSQGGTGELFF
TGTGCCAGCAGACTATCACAGGGTGGCACCGGGGAGCTGTTTTTT
>TRBV4-1|TRBD1|TRBJ2-7|NA
CASSQPGQGYYEQYF
TGCGCCAGCAGCCAGCCGGGACAGGGATACTACGAGCAGTACTTC
>TRBV20-1|NA|TRBJ1-2|NA
CSARPRANYGYTF
TGCAGTGCTAGACCCAGGGCTAACTATGGCTACACCTTC
>TRBV11-2|NA|TRBJ1-5|few
CASSLSDGGNQPQHF
TGTGCCAGCAGCTTATCTGATGGAGGCAATCAGCCCCAGCATTTT
>TRBV7-9|NA|TRBJ2-3|NA
CASSPRVKTTDTQYF
TGTGCCAGCAGCCCCCGGGTAAAGACCACAGATACGCAGTATTTT
>TRBV20-1|NA|TRBJ1-6|NA
CSARGYSAEVYNSPLHF
TGCAGTGCTAGAGGGTATTCGGCCGAGGTGTATAATTCACCCCTCCACTTT
>TRBV7-9|TRBD2|TRBJ2-1|few
CASSLPGLAVLGEQFF
TGTGCCAGCAGCTTACCAGGACTAGCGGTCTTAGGGGAGCAGTTCTTC
>TRBV21-1|NA|TRBJ1-6|NA
CVSSRASSYNSPLHF
TGTGTCAGCAGCAGAGCGAGCTCCTATAATTCACCCCTCCACTTT
>TRBV20-1|NA|TRBJ2-3|NA
CSARADITSTDTQYF
TGCAGTGCTAGAGCGGACATAACTAGCACAGATACGCAGTATTTT
>TRBV7-2|NA|TRBJ2-7|NA
CASSLSWSSYEQYF
TGTGCCAGCAGCTTATCTTGGAGCTCCTACGAGCAGTACTTC
>TRBV29-1|TRBD2|TRBJ2-4|many
CSVALAGAKNIQYF
TGCAGCGTTGCCCTAGCGGGAGCCAAAAACATTCAGTACTTC
>TRBV27|TRBD1|TRBJ1-2|few
CASSLTRQGAFYGYTF
TGTGCCAGCAGTTTAACTAGGCAGGGGGCCTTCTATGGCTACACCTTC
>TRBV6-1|NA|TRBJ1-5|NA
CASSQTNGPYQPQHF
TGTGCCAGCAGTCAGACGAATGGACCTTATCAGCCCCAGCATTTT
>TRBV18|NA|TRBJ1-6|few
CASSPRDSPLHF
TGTGCCAGCTCACCCCGCGATTCACCCCTCCACTTT
>TRBV20-1|TRBD2|TRBJ2-5|few
CSVAGGLLLQETQYF
TGCAGTGTGGCGGGAGGCCTATTACTCCAAGAGACCCAGTACTTC
>TRBV27|NA|TRBJ1-1|NA
CASRNLGIEAFF
TGTGCCAGCCGGAATTTAGGGATTGAAGCTTTCTTT